A selection of T cell receptor beta chains follows, all from one sample in a study of cytomegalovirus exposure and HLA in healthy donors. Only in-frame clones appear in the TCRdb table, and some are missing; sequencing was by immunoSEQ multiplex PCR. Of 150,000 to 200,000 clones listed, around 76% are singletons. The sample was PBMCs. Source of these receptors: a woman under 40 in good health and CMV-seropositive. The CDR3 runs from the conserved cysteine through the conserved F or W. Fields, in order: D gene, V gene, J gene, clone size, CDR3 protein, CDR3 DNA. A D gene is named only where the DNA matches it firmly. Some rows have no size entry. The others give once, few or many, or a class for an expanded clone.

>.|TRBV7-2|TRBJ2-3|.
CASSLAILTDTQYF
TGTGCCAGCAGCTTAGCGATCCTAACAGATACGCAGTATTTT
>.|TRBV19|TRBJ1-4|.
CASSRGSNEKLFF
TGTGCCAGTAGCCGCGGCAGCAATGAAAAACTGTTTTTT
>.|TRBV5-1|TRBJ2-5|few
CASSLQWGTQETQYF
TGCGCCAGCAGCTTGCAGTGGGGGACACAAGAGACCCAGTACTTC
>TRBD1|TRBV16|TRBJ2-7|.
CASSPVGTGSYEQYF
TGTGCCAGCAGCCCAGTGGGGACAGGGTCCTACGAGCAGTACTTC
>.|TRBV4-2|TRBJ2-5|few
CASSPSFNRGETQYF
TGTGCCAGCAGCCCATCCTTCAACCGGGGGGAGACCCAGTACTTC
>.|TRBV13|TRBJ1-2|.
CASSLGFSLNYGYTF
TGTGCCAGCAGCTTAGGATTCTCGCTAAACTATGGCTACACCTTC
>.|TRBV11-3|TRBJ1-2|few
CASSFGRGDNYGYTF
TGTGCCAGCAGCTTCGGTAGGGGCGACAACTATGGCTACACCTTC
>TRBD1|TRBV28|TRBJ2-5|.
CASSSTGGSQETQYF
TGTGCCAGCAGTTCGACAGGGGGCAGTCAAGAGACCCAGTACTTC
>.|TRBV19|TRBJ1-6|.
CASSSKVNSPLHF
TGTGCCAGTAGCAGTAAAGTGAATTCACCCCTCCACTTT
>TRBD1|TRBV6-5|TRBJ1-6|.
CASSPGTGINSPLHF
TGTGCCAGCAGCCCCGGGACAGGGATTAATTCACCCCTCCACTTT
>.|TRBV15|TRBJ2-7|.
CATSRDIGTGTYEQYF
TGTGCCACCAGCAGAGATATCGGAACAGGGACCTACGAGCAGTACTTC
>TRBD2|TRBV6-6|TRBJ2-2|.
CASTYFSGKAGELFF
TGTGCCAGCACCTACTTTAGCGGGAAAGCCGGGGAGCTGTTTTTT
>.|TRBV4-2|TRBJ2-2|few
CASSQPDRAPGELFF
TGTGCCAGCAGCCAACCAGACAGAGCCCCCGGGGAGCTGTTTTTT
>TRBD1|TRBV19|TRBJ2-7|once
CAGWGPGQGAYEQYF
TGTGCCGGCTGGGGTCCGGGACAGGGGGCTTACGAGCAGTACTTC
>TRBD2|TRBV7-6|TRBJ2-2|few
CASSLRLAGNTGELFF
TGTGCCAGCAGCTTGAGGCTAGCGGGGAACACCGGGGAGCTGTTTTTT
>.|TRBV6-1|TRBJ1-2|once
CASSQVSREGGTNYGYTF
TGTGCCAGCAGTCAAGTTTCCCGGGAGGGGGGAACTAACTATGGCTACACCTTC
>.|TRBV9|TRBJ2-7|.
CASSVLGGPSYEQYF
TGTGCCAGCAGCGTTCTCGGGGGTCCGTCCTACGAGCAGTACTTC
>TRBD1|TRBV18|TRBJ1-4|once
CASAWTGGDPSEKLFF
TGTGCCAGCGCCTGGACAGGGGGCGACCCCAGTGAAAAACTGTTTTTT
>.|TRBV7-9|TRBJ1-5|.
CASSLVGTREQPQHF
TGTGCCAGCAGCTTAGTAGGGACTCGGGAACAGCCCCAGCATTTT
>.|TRBV11-3|TRBJ2-3|.
CASRGGVTDTQYF
TGTGCCAGCAGAGGGGGGGTCACAGATACGCAGTATTTT
>TRBD1|TRBV4-1|TRBJ2-2|.
CASSWTGSNTGELFF
TGCGCCAGCAGCTGGACAGGATCGAACACCGGGGAGCTGTTTTTT
>.|TRBV4-3|TRBJ2-1|.
CASSQEGLIGDEQFF
TGCGCCAGCAGCCAAGAGGGGCTGATCGGCGATGAGCAGTTCTTC
>TRBD1|TRBV2|TRBJ2-3|.
CASSTRGRGDTQYF
TGTGCCAGCAGTACCAGGGGGCGAGGAGATACGCAGTATTTT
>.|TRBV7-2|TRBJ1-3|.
CASSGRGNTIYF
TGTGCCAGCAGCGGGAGGGGAAACACCATATATTTT
>.|TRBV7-2|TRBJ1-2|.
CASSPERAGGYTF
TGTGCCAGCAGCCCAGAGAGGGCCGGGGGCTACACCTTC
>TRBD1|TRBV11-3|TRBJ2-2|few
CASSSGGGELFF
TGTGCCAGCAGCTCAGGGGGCGGGGAGCTGTTTTTT
>.|TRBV5-5|TRBJ1-1|.
CASSLQGNTEAFF
TGTGCCAGCAGCTTACAGGGGAACACTGAAGCTTTCTTT
>TRBD1|TRBV29-1|TRBJ1-2|.
CSVATGGYGYTF
TGCAGCGTTGCGACAGGGGGCTATGGCTACACCTTC